Listed here are 4 T cell receptor beta chains from one sample, sequenced in a study of cytomegalovirus exposure and HLA in healthy donors. Primers: 60 Vbeta forward and 13 Jbeta reverse. The protocol was immunoSEQ multiplex PCR, while the TCRdb copy is restricted to in-frame clones and leaves out a portion. Of 130,000 to 150,000 clones listed, over 8% were seen once; the top ten hold about 1.7%. Source material: PBMCs. The receptors shown here come from a male donor in good health and CMV-seronegative.

This clone has only a few counts. This rearrangement joins TRBV19 to TRBJ1-4; 7 bases align to TRBD1. Germline trimming cut 6 bases from V and 0 bases from J; bases unmatched to any gene: 10. This CDR3 contains 17 residues. Germline assignment: CDR1 LNHDA and CDR2 SQIVND (reference sequence). The CDR3 loop reads CASSARQGLATNEKLFF. The CDR3 nucleotides are TGTGCCAGTAGCGCGCGACAGGGTCTGGCAACTAATGAAAAACTGTTTTTT.

This clone was seen only a few times. The chain is built from TRBV7-2 and TRBJ1-2, with D perhaps matching TRBD1 (5 bases). Trimming shortened V by 3 bases and J by 2 bases, and 7 bases separated the two germline ends. The germline V gene encodes CDR1 SGHTA and CDR2 FQGNSA. The CDR3 spans 13 residues. CDR3 in DNA: TGTGCCAGCAGCTTGGAGGGGAACTATGGCTACACCTTC. Its translation: CASSLEGNYGYTF.

This clone was observed a few times. The rearrangement joins TRBV9 to TRBJ2-2, with TRBD2 identical over 8 bases. After removal of 4 bases from V and 0 bases from J, the junction contained 11 bases not matched to a gene. This CDR3 contains 18 residues. The germline CDR1 and CDR2 sequences are SGDLS and YYNGEE. The CDR3 DNA is TGTGCCAGCAGCCCCTTGGGGCAGCGGGAGTCGAACACCGGGGAGCTGTTTTTT. Its protein is CASSPLGQRESNTGELFF.

The chain carries TRBV27 and TRBJ2-3, with D hard to call. The CDR3 sequence is 12 residues long. Germline-derived CDR1 and CDR2 are MNHEY and SMNVEV (reference sequence). V was clipped by 6 bases and J by 5 bases, with 9 bases between them. The CDR3 DNA reads as TGTGCCAGCAGCCTTCCCGGAGATACGCAGTATTTT. Its protein product is CASSLPGDTQYF.